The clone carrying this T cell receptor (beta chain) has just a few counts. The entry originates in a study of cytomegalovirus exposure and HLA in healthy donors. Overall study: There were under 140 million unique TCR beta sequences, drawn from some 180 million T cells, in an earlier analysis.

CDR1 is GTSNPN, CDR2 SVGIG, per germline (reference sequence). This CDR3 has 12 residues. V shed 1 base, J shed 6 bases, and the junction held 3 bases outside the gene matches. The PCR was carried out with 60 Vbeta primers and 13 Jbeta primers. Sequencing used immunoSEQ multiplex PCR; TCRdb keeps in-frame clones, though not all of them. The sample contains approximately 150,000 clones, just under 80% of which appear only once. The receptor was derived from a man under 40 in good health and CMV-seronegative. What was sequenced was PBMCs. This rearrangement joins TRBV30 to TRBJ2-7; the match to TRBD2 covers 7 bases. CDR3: CAWSASGGEQYF. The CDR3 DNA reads TGTGCCTGGAGTGCCTCGGGAGGCGAGCAGTACTTC.